Given below is one TCR beta chain in context. Authors' data handling: Scientists estimated how many nucleated cells there were by amplifying reference gene primers. Produced via immunoSEQ multiplex PCR; TCRdb's table is partial and in-frame only. V and J calls and clone size are copied from that table; D and trimming were computed from the DNA. The sample consists of about 150,000 clones, around 86% of them appearing once. The data originate from a study of blood T cell repertoires in COVID-19. Study details: Italy, Spain and the United States were the sources of the convalescent and acute COVID-19 samples. The cDNA or gDNA used as material had been derived from T cells, B-cell-depleted T cells, or PBMCs.

Germline CDR1 LNHDA, CDR2 SQIVND (reference sequence). CDR3 length: 15 residues. With V trimmed by 5 bases and J by 7 bases, 10 bases remained unmatched. This clonotype originated in an elderly man with acute or convalescent COVID-19. The sample consisted of peripheral blood. The chain is built from TRBV19 and TRBJ2-4; 8 nucleotides line up with TRBD2. DNA for the CDR3: TGTGCCAGTAGTCCCCCGGGGGGGGAGGCGAACATTCAGTACTTC. Amino acids: CASSPPGGEANIQYF.